The 30 T cell receptor beta chains presented below share a single source sample, sequenced in a study of T cell responses to AZD1222 COVID-19 vaccine. TCRdb keeps only in-frame clones here, not all; method: immunoSEQ multiplex PCR. The sample yields 150,000 to 250,000 clones, 80% to 95% seen once. Sequences were derived from peripheral blood, sampled 28 days after the second AZD1222 dose. These receptors originate from an adult who received the AZD1222 COVID-19 vaccine.

The rearrangement uses TRBV24-1 and TRBJ1-4, with TRBD1 matching over 8 bases. Trimming removed 4 bases from V and 4 bases from J; junction bases left unmatched: 1. Germline V gene sequence: CDR1 KGHDR, CDR2 SFDVKD. The CDR3 is made up of 14 amino acids. For the CDR3, the DNA is TGTGCCACCAGTGAGACAGGGGATAATGAAAAACTGTTTTTT. This gives the protein CATSETGDNEKLFF.

This clone was observed a handful of times. The V gene is TRBV21-1, the J gene TRBJ1-6. TRBV21-1 is given as a pseudogene. This CDR3 has 19 residues. The CDR3 here is CASKEGGGGTLYENSPLHF. CDR3 DNA sequence: TGTGCCAGCAAGGAGGGCGGTGGCGGAACCCTCTATGAAAATTCACCCCTCCACTTT.

The table lists this clone with a count of one. This chain connects TRBV7-9 to TRBJ2-3, with TRBD2 matching over 10 bases. The CDR3 loop spans 14 amino acids. With V trimmed by 3 bases and J by 6 bases, 3 bases remained unmatched. Germline V gene lookup returns CDR1 SEHNR and CDR2 FQNEAQ (reference sequence). CDR3 in DNA: TGTGCCAGCAGCTTCCAGCGGGAGGGCGATACGCAGTATTTT. Its translation is CASSFQREGDTQYF.

The chain uses TRBV28 and TRBJ2-7; D is possibly TRBD2 (8 bases). V lost 5 bases, J lost 6 bases, and 23 bases lay in between. The germline CDR1 and CDR2 sequences are MDHEN and SYDVKM. This CDR3 is 16 amino acids long. CDR3: CASSREGLRTGVEQYF. CDR3 nucleotide sequence: TGTGCCAGCAGTCGGGAGGGCTTGCGCACAGGGGTCGAGCAGTACTTC.

The J gene is TRBJ2-1, the V gene TRBV10-3; no clear D. The CDR3 is 18 amino acids. CDR1 ENHRY and CDR2 SYGVKD come from the germline V gene. V lost 0 bases and J 1 base, leaving 16 bases between the germline ends. CDR3 loop: CAISESFWFRRSYNEQFF. CDR3 bases: TGTGCCATCAGTGAGTCGTTCTGGTTTAGAAGGTCCTACAATGAGCAGTTCTTC.

The chain uses TRBV5-1 and TRBJ2-7; TRBD2 matches 14 bases. With V trimmed by 4 bases and J by 7 bases, 7 bases remained unmatched. Per the germline V gene, CDR1 is SGHRS and CDR2 is YFSETQ. CDR3 size: 15 residues. The CDR3 DNA reads TGCGCCAGCAGCCGGGGACTAGCGGGAGCGAGGGAGCAGTACTTC. Translation: CASSRGLAGAREQYF.

V is TRBV7-9 and J is TRBJ1-4, with a tentative D call TRBD1 (5 bases). CDR3 size: 13 residues. Germline V lookup: CDR1 SEHNR, CDR2 FQNEAQ (reference sequence). V was cut by 4 bases and J by 8 bases, with 11 bases left in between. The CDR3: CASSYLGDEKLFF. As DNA, the CDR3 is TGTGCCAGCAGCTACCTGGGGGACGAAAAACTGTTTTTT.

The chain recombines TRBV3-1 (or the pseudogene TRBV3-2) with TRBJ2-1; D assignment may be TRBD1 or TRBD2 (5 bases each). V was trimmed by 3 bases and J by 7 bases, leaving 10 bases between them. CDR1 is LGHDT and CDR2 is YNNKEL in the germline V gene (reference sequence). The CDR3 is 13 amino acids. The CDR3 region is CASSQLWGNEQFF. The CDR3 bases are TGTGCCAGCAGCCAGCTTTGGGGGAATGAGCAGTTCTTC.

This chain's CDR3 is CAIRTSGMADTQYF. CDR3 sequence (DNA): TGTGCCATTAGGACTAGCGGGATGGCAGATACGCAGTATTTT. The chain has TRBV10-3 and TRBJ2-3; TRBD2 aligns across 12 bases. CDR3 size: 14 residues. In germline, CDR1 is ENHRY, CDR2 SYGVKD. V dropped 9 bases and J dropped 4; count of bases not matched to a gene: 5.

This chain joins TRBV4-1 and TRBJ2-5; D remains ambiguous. CDR1 is MGHRA, CDR2 YSYEKL, per germline. The CDR3 length is 14 residues. V dropped 0 bases and J dropped 7 bases, with 12 bases sitting between them. DNA of the CDR3: TGCGCCAGCAGCCAAGATAAGTGGCCCGGGACCCAGTACTTC. Its translation: CASSQDKWPGTQYF.

The chain couples TRBV9 to TRBJ2-7; D is uncertain. Trimming took off 2 bases at V and 6 bases at J, with 15 bases between the two ends. From germline, CDR1 is SGDLS and CDR2 YYNGEE. CDR3 size: 14 residues. DNA for the CDR3: TGTGCCAGCAGCGTCGGCGGACCGCCGGGCGAGCAGTACTTC. Translated: CASSVGGPPGEQYF.

J is TRBJ2-7 and V is TRBV9; D is ambiguous. The CDR3 loop spans 13 amino acids. Looked up from germline, CDR1 is SGDLS and CDR2 is YYNGEE. Deletions cut 0 bases from V and 0 bases from J, with 4 bases between. CDR3 nucleotide sequence: TGTGCCAGCAGCGTAGCGGCCTCCTACGAGCAGTACTTC. It encodes CASSVAASYEQYF.

To note about this clone: A read error may account for a junction end that differs from germline. The chain is built from TRBV27 and TRBJ2-7; unclear D gene. Germline CDR1 and CDR2: MNHEY and SMNVEV (reference sequence). CDR3 size: 14 residues. The CDR3 sequence is CASSLYPQSYEQYF. The DNA for the CDR3 is TGTGCCAGCAGCTTATACCCCCAATCCTACGAGCAGTACTTC.

The rearrangement joins TRBV7-2 to TRBJ2-1; D is ambiguous. Germline assignment: CDR1 SGHTA and CDR2 FQGNSA. Trimming shortened V by 2 bases and J by 4 bases, and 18 bases separated the two germline ends. The length of the CDR3 is 17 residues. The DNA of the CDR3 is TGTGCCAGCAGCTTATACCCAGGCAACGCTCGGTACAATGAGCAGTTCTTC. Amino acids: CASSLYPGNARYNEQFF.

The V call is TRBV6-5, the J call TRBJ2-7; 8 bases agree with TRBD1. The CDR3 has 12 amino acids. Germline CDR1 and CDR2: MNHEY and SVGAGI. Written as DNA, the CDR3 is TGTGCAATGTCGGGACAGGCCTACGAGCAGTACTTC. Protein: CAMSGQAYEQYF.

In this sample, this clone turned up once. The conserved final phenylalanine or tryptophan is absent from the CDR3, which likely points to a read error. It is unclear where the CDR3 begins or ends on the DNA, so no DNA is shown, and the CDR3 is as TCRdb lists it. The genes are TRBV7-8 and TRBJ2-3; the D call TRBD2 from the table was never checked on the DNA. Germline CDR1 SGHVS, CDR2 FQNEAQ. Termini included, the CDR3 measures 13 amino acids. The CDR3: CASSLVGLAEPKI.

The rearrangement joins TRBV11-3 to TRBJ2-7; D is ambiguous. The V end was cut by 0 bases, the J end by 0 bases, with 18 bases between. Germline V gene lookup returns CDR1 SGHNT and CDR2 YENEEA. The CDR3 spans 18 residues. DNA of the CDR3: TGTGCCAGCAGCTTAGATCTCTTGGGCTCCCTAATCTCCTACGAGCAGTACTTC. It encodes CASSLDLLGSLISYEQYF.

The chain has TRBV19 and TRBJ1-2; D unresolved. Deletions cut 7 bases from V and 6 bases from J, with 21 bases between. CDR1 and CDR2 (germline): LNHDA, SQIVND (reference sequence). The CDR3 consists of 15 residues. The CDR3 region is CASKAVSNGVDGYTF. CDR3 DNA: TGTGCCAGTAAGGCGGTTTCGAACGGGGTTGATGGCTACACCTTC.

The genes are TRBV6-1 and TRBJ2-7; D is ambiguous. The V end was cut by 0 bases, the J end by 3 bases, with 9 bases between. Germline V gives CDR1 MNHNS, CDR2 SASEGT. The CDR3 spans 14 residues. In nucleotides, the CDR3 is TGTGCCAGCAGTGAAGCGCTATGGTACTACGAGCAGTACTTC. Amino acid sequence: CASSEALWYYEQYF.

The chain employs TRBV12-3 or TRBV12-4 and TRBJ1-1; tentative D call: TRBD1 (6 bases). V lost 5 bases, J lost 0 bases, and 7 bases lay in between. The length of the CDR3 is 13 residues. The CDR3 protein is CASSGQLNTEAFF. CDR3 nucleotides: TGTGCCAGCAGTGGACAGTTGAACACTGAAGCTTTCTTT.

The V and J genes are TRBV20-1 and TRBJ1-5; the match to TRBD1 covers 8 bases. CDR1 and CDR2 from the germline V gene are DFQATT and SNEGSKA (reference sequence). The junction had 6 bases not matched to a gene; V was cut back by 3 bases and J by 2 bases. The CDR3 runs 15 residues. In DNA, the CDR3 is TGCAGTGCTAGTTTCCAGGGGGCGGGCAATCAGCCCCAGCATTTT. It translates to CSASFQGAGNQPQHF.

V is TRBV6-5 and J is TRBJ2-7; tentatively, D is TRBD1 (5 bases). The CDR3 loop spans 15 amino acids. The germline gives CDR1 MNHEY, CDR2 SVGAGI. The V and J ends lost 0 bases and 0 bases respectively, with 9 bases between them. The CDR3 DNA follows: TGTGCCAGCAGTTACTCTGGACAAAACTCCTACGAGCAGTACTTC. Translating gives CASSYSGQNSYEQYF.

This clone has only one observation. The chain recombines TRBV5-1 with TRBJ1-2; D is ambiguous. Trimming pared 0 bases from V and 2 bases from J, leaving 11 bases between. The germline gives CDR1 SGHRS, CDR2 YFSETQ. The CDR3 is 15 residues long. The CDR3: CASSLVPGPNYGYTF. The DNA for the CDR3 is TGCGCCAGCAGCTTGGTTCCCGGGCCCAACTATGGCTACACCTTC.

The chain uses TRBV6-5 and TRBJ1-2; TRBD1 is a possible D gene (6 bases). V was shortened by 8 bases and J by 5 bases, with 18 bases between the two germline ends. Germline-derived CDR1 and CDR2 are MNHEY and SVGAGI. The CDR3 runs to 14 residues. CDR3 nucleotides: TGTGCCAGCGAGTCAGCCGGGACACCTTATGGCTACACCTTC. It yields the protein CASESAGTPYGYTF.

The chain links TRBV3-1 (or the pseudogene TRBV3-2) to TRBJ1-5; TRBD1 agrees at 8 bases. The CDR3 sequence is 15 residues long. The ends lost 4 bases at V and 6 bases at J; junction bases unmatched: 8. Per the germline V gene, CDR1 is LGHDT and CDR2 is YNNKEL (reference sequence). DNA of the CDR3: TGTGCCAGCAGCCCCCGACAGGGGATGGGTCAGCCCCAGCATTTT. Its protein product is CASSPRQGMGQPQHF.

The chain carries TRBV11-1 and TRBJ1-1; no clear D gene. Germline V CDR1 and CDR2: SGHAT, FQDESV (reference sequence). The CDR3 length is 13 residues. Trimming shortened V by 7 bases and J by 3 bases, and 12 bases separated the two germline ends. The CDR3 DNA follows: TGTGCCAGCAATCCGCTAAGGGACACTGAAGCTTTCTTT. Its protein product is CASNPLRDTEAFF.

The chain employs TRBV9 and TRBJ1-1; D is perhaps TRBD1 (6 bases). CDR1 is SGDLS, CDR2 YYNGEE, per germline. The CDR3 is 14 amino acids. Trimming removed 3 bases from V and 1 base from J, with 10 bases in between. The CDR3, as DNA: TGTGCCAGCAGCGAGACAGGAGGGAACACTGAAGCTTTCTTT. Protein: CASSETGGNTEAFF.

The CDR3 region is CASSRGQPYSYEQYF. CDR3 bases: TGTGCCAGCAGCAGGGGACAGCCGTACTCCTACGAGCAGTACTTC. The J gene is TRBJ2-7, the V gene TRBV28; 7 bases are a match to TRBD1. CDR1 and CDR2 (germline): MDHEN, SYDVKM. The CDR3 consists of 15 residues. V lost 6 bases and J lost 0; bases outside the gene matches: 8.

This sequence joins TRBV2 and TRBJ2-1; D unclear. The CDR3 contains 14 residues. The germline V gene encodes CDR1 SNHLY and CDR2 FYNNEI. Trimming shortened V by 3 bases and J by 4 bases, and 10 bases separated the two germline ends. The CDR3 sequence is CASSDRNPYNEQFF. CDR3 bases: TGTGCCAGCAGTGACCGGAACCCTTACAATGAGCAGTTCTTC.

This rearrangement joins TRBV5-1 to TRBJ2-1; unclear D gene. The CDR3 has 14 amino acids. Looked up from germline, CDR1 is SGHRS and CDR2 is YFSETQ. Trimming took 0 bases from V and 10 from J, leaving 14 bases between them. This CDR3 is CASSLDLLPQEQFF. The CDR3 DNA follows: TGCGCCAGCAGCTTGGATCTCCTCCCCCAAGAGCAGTTCTTC. The full variable domain, with the rest looked up from reference TRBV5-1 and TRBJ2-1, is KAGVTQTPRYLIKTRGQQVTLSCSPISGHRSVSWYQQTPGQGLQFLFEYFSETQRNKGNFPGRFSGRQFSNSRSEMNVSTLELGDSALYLCASSLDLLPQEQFFGPGTRLTVL.